Included here is one TCR beta chain sequence, with context. The antigen remains undetermined. Sample treatment: approximately nine-day PBMC culture with coronavirus spike peptide pools or control peptides (ViraFEST assay). Gathered ahead of the COVID-19 pandemic (2011-2018) were the CD4+ T cells of the unexposed donor. In germline, CDR1 is SQVTM, CDR2 ANQGSEA. The CDR3 is 17 amino acids. Trimming cost V 4 bases and J 1 base; bases outside gene matches: 10. At the Johns Hopkins FTIC core, DNA taken from cultured CD4+ T cells was sequenced by way of the Oncomine TCR Beta short-read assay. Genomic DNA from cultured CD4+ T cells was extracted. TCRdb used MiXCR to reprocess the PCR reads, holding one entry per CDR3 protein. The table includes approximately 9,300 distinct CDR3 sequences, less than 45% detected once. The sample comes from a study of vaccination and CD4 T cells after COVID-19.

This chain connects TRBV29-1 to TRBJ2-1; 10 nucleotides agree with TRBD2. The clonotype comes from a human donor in good health. The sample comprised CD4+ T cells from blood, cultured in vitro. The CDR3 bases are TGCAGCGTTGGGGATAGCGGGAGGCCGGTTTCCTACAATGAGCAGTTCTTC. Translating it yields CSVGDSGRPVSYNEQFF.